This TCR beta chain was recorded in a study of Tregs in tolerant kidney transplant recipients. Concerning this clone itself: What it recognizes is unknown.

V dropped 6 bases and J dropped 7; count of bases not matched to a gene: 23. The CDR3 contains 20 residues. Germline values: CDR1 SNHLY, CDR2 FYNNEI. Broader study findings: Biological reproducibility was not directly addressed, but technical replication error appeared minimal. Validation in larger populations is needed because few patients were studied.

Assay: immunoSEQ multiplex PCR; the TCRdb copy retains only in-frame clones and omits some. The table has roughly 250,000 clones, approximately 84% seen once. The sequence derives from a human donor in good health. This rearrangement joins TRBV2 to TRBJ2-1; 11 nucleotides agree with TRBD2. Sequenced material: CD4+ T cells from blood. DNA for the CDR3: TGTGCCAGCAGAATTCCGGGACACGACGGGGGAACTAGCGGGAGTAATGAGCAGTTCTTC. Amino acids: CASRIPGHDGGTSGSNEQFF.